The T cell receptor beta chain described here comes from a study of regulatory T cells in long-lasting Graves disease. For TCR beta, libraries came from iRepertoire HTBI primers and Arm-PCR of CDR3 regions. TCRdb independently ran MiXCR on the multiplex PCR reads; one entry per CDR3 protein. The table records some 340,000 distinct CDR3 sequences, roughly 12% of them present only once. There are a few counts of this clonotype. Trimming stripped 0 bases from V and 5 bases from J, with 9 bases between. CDR1 and CDR2 (germline): MNHEY, SVGAGI. The CDR3 is 14 residues long. Time point meaning: newly diagnosed GD, antithyroid drugs for less than 3 months. From PBMCs, RNA was extracted and then used to make the TCR library. The sample was also linked to a second study, of T cells in Graves' hyperthyroidism and ophthalmopathy.

The sequencing here drew on peripheral blood mononuclear cells (PBMCs), taken at new diagnosis, from a patient treated with antithyroid drugs. The genes are TRBV6-5 and TRBJ2-3; D remains unclear. This clonotype was obtained from a woman aged 18-35 years with Graves disease. The CDR3 loop reads CASSYSSIKDTQYF. Here the CDR3 DNA reads TGTGCCAGCAGTTACTCGAGTATAAAAGATACGCAGTATTTT.